The T cell receptor (beta chain) described here comes from a study of human CD8 memory T cell subsets (dated by TCRdb to the early 2020s). For the study in its entirety: TCRbeta repertoires of stem-like (TSTEM), progenitor exhausted-like (TPEX) and effector memory CD8+ T cell subsets were compared to assess their clonal relationships. Six donors each provided TSTEM, TPEX and effector memory subsets, and TCRbeta repertoires were obtained from all six.

The paper as a whole reports these results and caveats: Clonotypes were shared with effector memory cells by both stem-like subsets, but only minimal overlap was found between TSTEM and TPEX repertoires, suggesting distinct antigen spectra. Only TCRbeta chains were sequenced, and the repertoire comparisons were based on a handful of donors and tested using paired t-tests with Bonferroni correction. Based on Chao1 estimates, TSTEM subsets appeared to have greater repertoire diversity than TPEX subsets, which may reflect a broader range of specificities. Normalized Shannon-Wiener diversity was similarly high in TSTEM and TPEX subsets, while effector memory subsets were less diverse by comparison.

A Human TCR Profiling Kit was used to prepare UMI-labeled 5' RACE TCRbeta libraries. Every TCRbeta library was prepared in parallel, with the same number of PCR cycles used for all of the libraries. In the authors' own workflow: The number of functional CDR3beta clonotypes in each TCRbeta library ranged from roughly 3,000 to 20,000. MIGEC 1.2.9 was used for UMI extraction and consensus assembly, with at least three reads per UMI being required. MiXCR 3.0.3 was used to extract the in-frame CDR3beta repertoires. Each sample was downsampled to 42,000 randomly selected UMIs before diversity metrics were computed in VDJtools 1.2.1. For each sample pair, the repertoire overlap metrics D, R and F2 were calculated in VDJtools using the top 3,000 clones. TCRdb reprocessed the public reads and reports one entry per CDR3 protein sequence, without DNA. TCRdb, not the original authors, processed these V and J calls. This sample's table has entries for approximately 7,500 distinct CDR3 sequences. Of the sample, roughly 20% is held by the ten largest clones.

Regarding this clonotype: Its binding antigen is unknown.

Density gradient separation was used to isolate peripheral blood mononuclear cells from healthy donor buffy coats. The study enriched total CD8+ T cells through negative magnetic separation using EasySep or MojoSort CD8+ T cell isolation kits. An RNeasy Mini Kit was used to extract total RNA from duplicate vials of some 150,000 sorted CD8+ T cells per subset. The PBMCs were used fresh or after being cryopreserved in fetal bovine serum with roughly 10% DMSO. CD8+ T cell subsets were sorted to purity by fluorescence-activated cell sorting on a FACSAria III. The CDR3 sequence holds 13 residues, the cysteine and phenylalanine included. The DNA is unrecorded. CDR1 and CDR2, per the germline V gene, are SGHAT and FQNNGV.

The clonotype was recovered from a human donor in good health. This sequence uses TRBV11-2 and TRBJ1-1; without DNA, the TCRdb call of TRBD1 cannot be checked. The sample was CD8+ T cells from PBMCs. The CDR3 reads CASSLAGTYQAFF.